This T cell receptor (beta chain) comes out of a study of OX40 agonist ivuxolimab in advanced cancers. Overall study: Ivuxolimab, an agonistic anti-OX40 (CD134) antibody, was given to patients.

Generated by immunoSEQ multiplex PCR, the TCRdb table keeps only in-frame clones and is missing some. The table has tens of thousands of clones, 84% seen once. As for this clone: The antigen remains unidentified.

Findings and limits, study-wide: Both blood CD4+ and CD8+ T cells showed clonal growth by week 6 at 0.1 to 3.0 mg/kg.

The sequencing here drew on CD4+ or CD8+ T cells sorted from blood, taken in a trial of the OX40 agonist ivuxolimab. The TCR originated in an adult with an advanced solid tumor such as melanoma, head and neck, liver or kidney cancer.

The chain's CDR3 is CASSLAGPETQYF. In DNA, the CDR3 is TGTGCCAGCAGCTTGGCGGGGCCGGAGACCCAGTACTTC. The chain joins TRBV5-6 to TRBJ2-5; D assignment may be TRBD1 or TRBD2 (5 bases each). This CDR3 region has 13 residues. The V end was cut by 0 bases, the J end by 5 bases, with 8 bases between. Germline-derived CDR1 and CDR2 are SGHDT and YYEEEE.